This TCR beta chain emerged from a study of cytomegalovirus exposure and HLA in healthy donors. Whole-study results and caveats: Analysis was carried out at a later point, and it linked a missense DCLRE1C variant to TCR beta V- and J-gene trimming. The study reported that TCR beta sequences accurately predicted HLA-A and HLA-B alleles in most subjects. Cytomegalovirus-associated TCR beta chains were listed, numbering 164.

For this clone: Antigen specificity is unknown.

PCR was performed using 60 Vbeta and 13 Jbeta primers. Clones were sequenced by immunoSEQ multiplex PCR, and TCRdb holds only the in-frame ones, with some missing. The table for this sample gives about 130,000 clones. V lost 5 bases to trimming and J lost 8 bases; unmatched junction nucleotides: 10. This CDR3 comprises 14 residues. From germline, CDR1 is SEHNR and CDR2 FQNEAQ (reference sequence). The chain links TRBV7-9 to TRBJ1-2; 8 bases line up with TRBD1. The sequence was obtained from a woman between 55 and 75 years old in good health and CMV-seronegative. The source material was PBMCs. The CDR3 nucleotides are TGTGCCAGCAGCCGACCTGGACAGGGAACGGGCTACACCTTC. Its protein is CASSRPGQGTGYTF.